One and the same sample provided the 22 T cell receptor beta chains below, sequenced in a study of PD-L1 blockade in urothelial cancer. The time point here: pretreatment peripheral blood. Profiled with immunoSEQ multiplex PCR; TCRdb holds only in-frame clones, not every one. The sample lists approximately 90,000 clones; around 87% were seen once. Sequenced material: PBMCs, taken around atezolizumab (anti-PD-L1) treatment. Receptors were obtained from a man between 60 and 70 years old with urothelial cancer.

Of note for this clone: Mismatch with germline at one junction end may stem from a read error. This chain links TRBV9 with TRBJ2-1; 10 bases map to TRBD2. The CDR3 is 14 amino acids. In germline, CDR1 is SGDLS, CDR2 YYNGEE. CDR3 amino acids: CASSVVERGGLKVF. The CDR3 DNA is TGTGCCAGCAGCGTAGTAGAGCGGGGGGGCCTCAAGGTCTTC. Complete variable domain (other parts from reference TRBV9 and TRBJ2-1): DSGVTQTPKHLITATGQRVTLRCSPRSGDLSVYWYQQSLDQGLQFLIQYYNGEERAKGNILERFSAQQFPDLHSELNLSSLELGDSALYFCASSVVERGGLKVFGPGTRLTVL.

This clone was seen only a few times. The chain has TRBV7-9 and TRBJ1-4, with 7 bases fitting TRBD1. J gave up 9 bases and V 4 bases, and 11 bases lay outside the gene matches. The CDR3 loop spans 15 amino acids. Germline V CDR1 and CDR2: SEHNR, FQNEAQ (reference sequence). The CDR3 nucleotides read TGTGCCAGCAGCTACGAGGGGGCGCAAGGGAAAAAACTGTTTTTT. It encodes CASSYEGAQGKKLFF.

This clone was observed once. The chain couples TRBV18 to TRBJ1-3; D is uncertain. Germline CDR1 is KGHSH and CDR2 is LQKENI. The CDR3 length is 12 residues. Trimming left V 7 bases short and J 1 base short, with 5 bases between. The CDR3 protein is CASCESGNTIYF. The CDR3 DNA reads TGTGCCAGCTGCGAGTCTGGAAACACCATATATTTT. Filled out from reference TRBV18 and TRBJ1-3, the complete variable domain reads NAGVMQNPRHLVRRRGQEARLRCSPMKGHSHVYWYRQLPEEGLKFMVYLQKENIIDESGMPKERFSAEFPKEGPSILRIQQVVRGDSAAYFCASCESGNTIYFGEGSWLTVV.

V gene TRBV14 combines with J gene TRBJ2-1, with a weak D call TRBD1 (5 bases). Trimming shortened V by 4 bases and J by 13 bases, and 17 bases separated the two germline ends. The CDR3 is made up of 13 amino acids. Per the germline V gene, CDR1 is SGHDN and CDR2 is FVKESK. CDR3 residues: CASSRGPDLGQFF. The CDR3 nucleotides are TGTGCCAGCAGCCGGGGCCCCGATTTAGGTCAGTTCTTC.

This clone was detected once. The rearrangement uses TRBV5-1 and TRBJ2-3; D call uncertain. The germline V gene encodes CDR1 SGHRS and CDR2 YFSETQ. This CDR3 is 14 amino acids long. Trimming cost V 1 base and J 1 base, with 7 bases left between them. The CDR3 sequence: CASSLLPGTDTQYF. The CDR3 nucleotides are TGCGCCAGCAGCTTGCTTCCGGGCACAGATACGCAGTATTTT.

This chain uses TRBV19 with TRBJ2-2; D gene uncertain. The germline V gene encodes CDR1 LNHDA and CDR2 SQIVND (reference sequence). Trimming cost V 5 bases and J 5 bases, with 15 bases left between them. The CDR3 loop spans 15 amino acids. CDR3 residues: CASSRSPSTTGELFF. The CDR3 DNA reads TGTGCCAGTAGTCGTAGTCCGTCTACGACCGGGGAGCTGTTTTTT.

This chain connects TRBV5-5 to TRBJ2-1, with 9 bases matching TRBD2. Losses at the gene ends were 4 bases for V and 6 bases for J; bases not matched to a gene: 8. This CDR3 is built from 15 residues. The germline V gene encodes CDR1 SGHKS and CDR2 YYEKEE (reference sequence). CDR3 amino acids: CASSLPGTSFNEQFF. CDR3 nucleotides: TGTGCCAGCAGCCTCCCGGGGACTAGCTTCAATGAGCAGTTCTTC.

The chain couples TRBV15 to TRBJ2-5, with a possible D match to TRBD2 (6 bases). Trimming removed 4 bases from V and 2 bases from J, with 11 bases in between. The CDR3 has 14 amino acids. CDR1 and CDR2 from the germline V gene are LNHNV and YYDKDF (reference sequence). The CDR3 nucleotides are TGTGCCACCAGCAAAACGGCGGGACAAGAGACCCAGTACTTC. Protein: CATSKTAGQETQYF.

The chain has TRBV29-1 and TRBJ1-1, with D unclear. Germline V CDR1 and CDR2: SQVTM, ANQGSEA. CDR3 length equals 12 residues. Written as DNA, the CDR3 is TGCAGTGGCCTTGCGGGTGGCACTGAAGCTTTCTTT. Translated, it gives CSGLAGGTEAFF.

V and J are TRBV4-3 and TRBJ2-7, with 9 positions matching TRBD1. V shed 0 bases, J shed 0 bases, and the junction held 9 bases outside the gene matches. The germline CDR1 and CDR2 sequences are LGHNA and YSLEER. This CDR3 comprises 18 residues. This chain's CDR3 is CASSQEYKGQGNSYEQYF. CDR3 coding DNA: TGCGCCAGCAGCCAAGAATACAAGGGACAGGGTAACTCCTACGAGCAGTACTTC.

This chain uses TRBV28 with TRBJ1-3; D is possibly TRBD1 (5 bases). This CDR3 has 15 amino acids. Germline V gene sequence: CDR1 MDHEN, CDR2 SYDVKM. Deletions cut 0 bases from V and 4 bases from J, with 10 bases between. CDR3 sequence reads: CASSLWGGGGNTIYF. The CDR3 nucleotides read TGTGCCAGCAGTTTATGGGGCGGGGGAGGAAACACCATATATTTT.

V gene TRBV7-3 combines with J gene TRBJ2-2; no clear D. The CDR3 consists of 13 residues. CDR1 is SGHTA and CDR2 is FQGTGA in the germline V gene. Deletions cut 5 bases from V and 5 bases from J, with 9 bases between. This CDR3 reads CASSPLVTGELFF. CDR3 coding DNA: TGTGCCAGCAGCCCACTGGTGACCGGGGAGCTGTTTTTT.

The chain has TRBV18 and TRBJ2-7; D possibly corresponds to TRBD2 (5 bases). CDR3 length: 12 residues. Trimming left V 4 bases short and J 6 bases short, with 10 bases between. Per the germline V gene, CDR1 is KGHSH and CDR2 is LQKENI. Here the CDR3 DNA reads TGTGCCAGCTCACTGGACGGGGTCGAGCAGTACTTC. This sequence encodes CASSLDGVEQYF.

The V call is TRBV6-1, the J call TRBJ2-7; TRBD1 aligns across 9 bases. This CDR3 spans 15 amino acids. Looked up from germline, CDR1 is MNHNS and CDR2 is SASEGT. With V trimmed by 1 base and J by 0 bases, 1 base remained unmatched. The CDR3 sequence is CASSEGTGASYEQYF. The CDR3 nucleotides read TGTGCCAGCAGTGAAGGGACAGGGGCCTCCTACGAGCAGTACTTC.

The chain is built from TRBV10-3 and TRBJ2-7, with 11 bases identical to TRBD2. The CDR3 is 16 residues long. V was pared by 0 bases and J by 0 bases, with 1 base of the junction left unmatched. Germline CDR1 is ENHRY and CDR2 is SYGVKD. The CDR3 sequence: CAISESGTSGSYEQYF. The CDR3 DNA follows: TGTGCCATCAGTGAGTCCGGGACTAGCGGCTCCTACGAGCAGTACTTC.

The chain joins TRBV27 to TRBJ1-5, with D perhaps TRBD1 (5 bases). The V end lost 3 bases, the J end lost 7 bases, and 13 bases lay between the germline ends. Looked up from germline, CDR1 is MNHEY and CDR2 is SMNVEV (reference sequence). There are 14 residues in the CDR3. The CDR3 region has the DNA TGTGCCAGCAGTTTTTTCGGGGGAGTCCAGCCCCAGCATTTT. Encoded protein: CASSFFGGVQPQHF.

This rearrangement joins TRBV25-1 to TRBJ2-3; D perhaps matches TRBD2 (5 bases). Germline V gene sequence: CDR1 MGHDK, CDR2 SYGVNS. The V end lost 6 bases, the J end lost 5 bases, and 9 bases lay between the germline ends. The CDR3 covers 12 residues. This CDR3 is CASRDEGDTQYF. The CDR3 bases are TGTGCCAGCAGAGACGAGGGAGATACGCAGTATTTT.

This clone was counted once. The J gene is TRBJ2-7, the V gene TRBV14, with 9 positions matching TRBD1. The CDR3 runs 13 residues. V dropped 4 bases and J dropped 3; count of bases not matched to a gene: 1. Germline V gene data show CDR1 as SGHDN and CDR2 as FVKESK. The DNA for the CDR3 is TGTGCCAGCAGCCCGACAGGGGGCTACGAGCAGTACTTC. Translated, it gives CASSPTGGYEQYF.

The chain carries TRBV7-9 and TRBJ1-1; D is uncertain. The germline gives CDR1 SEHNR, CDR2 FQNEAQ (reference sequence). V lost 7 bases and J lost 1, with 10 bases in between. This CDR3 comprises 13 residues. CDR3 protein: CASNQAGNTEAFF. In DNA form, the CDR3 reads TGTGCCAGCAACCAGGCGGGGAACACTGAAGCTTTCTTT. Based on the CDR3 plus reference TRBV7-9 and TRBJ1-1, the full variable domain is DTGVSQNPRHKITKRGQNVTFRCDPISEHNRLYWYRQTLGQGPEFLTYFQNEAQLEKSRLLSDRFSAERPKGSFSTLEIQRTEQGDSAMYLCASNQAGNTEAFFGQGTRLTVV.

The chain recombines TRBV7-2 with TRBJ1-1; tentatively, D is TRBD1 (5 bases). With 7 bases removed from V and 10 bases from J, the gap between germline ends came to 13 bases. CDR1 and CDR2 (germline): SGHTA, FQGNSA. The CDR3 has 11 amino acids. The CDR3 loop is CASNVLGGAFF. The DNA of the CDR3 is TGTGCCAGCAACGTTCTGGGGGGAGCTTTCTTT.

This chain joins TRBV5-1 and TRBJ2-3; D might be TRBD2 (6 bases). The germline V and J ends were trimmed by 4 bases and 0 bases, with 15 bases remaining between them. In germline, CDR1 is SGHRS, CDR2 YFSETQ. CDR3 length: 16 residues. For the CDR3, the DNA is TGCGCCAGCAGCCCAACTAGCAGCTCTAGCACAGATACGCAGTATTTT. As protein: CASSPTSSSSTDTQYF.

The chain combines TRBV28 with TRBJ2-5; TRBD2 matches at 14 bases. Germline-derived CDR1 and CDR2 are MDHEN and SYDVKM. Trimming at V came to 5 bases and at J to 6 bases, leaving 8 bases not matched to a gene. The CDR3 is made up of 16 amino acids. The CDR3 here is CASSQGLAGEGKTQYF. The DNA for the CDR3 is TGTGCCAGCAGTCAGGGACTAGCGGGAGAAGGAAAGACCCAGTACTTC.